This is a list of T cell receptor beta chains from one sample in a study of PD-L1 blockade in urothelial cancer. Clones were read by immunoSEQ multiplex PCR, and TCRdb kept only the in-frame ones, dropping some. The data hold about 43,000 clones, with more than 75% observed a single time. Source: PBMCs, taken around atezolizumab (anti-PD-L1) treatment. The receptors shown here come from a woman aged 55-70 years with urothelial cancer. The CDR3 runs from the conserved cysteine through the conserved F or W. A D gene is named only where the DNA matches it firmly. Clone size is shown for a subset of rows, as once, few, many or a class of expanded clone.

d_call	clone_size	v_call	j_call	cdr3_length	cdr3_nt	cdr3_aa
TRBD1	-	TRBV28	TRBJ1-3	13	TGTGCCAGCAGTTCGACAGGGGGGAACACCATATATTTT	CASSSTGGNTIYF
-	-	TRBV6-6	TRBJ2-7	15	TGTGCCAGCAGTTACTCGGGTACAGCTAACTACGAGCAGTACTTC	CASSYSGTANYEQYF
TRBD1	-	TRBV18	TRBJ1-5	18	TGTGCCAGCTCACCGCCAGACCCGGGACAGGCGATTAATCAGCCCCAGCATTTT	CASSPPDPGQAINQPQHF
-	few	TRBV19	TRBJ2-1	14	TGTGCCAGTAGTATGGGCAGCCCCTACAATGAGCAGTTCTTC	CASSMGSPYNEQFF
-	-	TRBV18	TRBJ1-5	14	TGTGCCAGCTCACCTCAGCGGGCGGGTCAGCCCCAGCATTTT	CASSPQRAGQPQHF
TRBD2	-	TRBV2	TRBJ2-1	14	TGTGCCAGCAGTACTAGCGGGAGGTACAATGAGCAGTTCTTC	CASSTSGRYNEQFF
-	-	TRBV5-5	TRBJ1-2	16	TGTGCCAGCAGCTTGTGGGGGCAGTGGCTGGGGTATGGCTACACCTTC	CASSLWGQWLGYGYTF
-	-	TRBV6-5	TRBJ2-2	13	TGTGCCAGCAGTTACCCAGGGGCCGGGGAGCTGTTTTTT	CASSYPGAGELFF
-	-	TRBV4-3	TRBJ2-3	14	TGCGCCAGCAGCCAAGTTCCATCCACAGATACGCAGTATTTT	CASSQVPSTDTQYF
TRBD2	once	TRBV7-9	TRBJ2-7	16	TGTGCCAGCAGCTTGAATAGCGGGGGACCCGCTTACGAGCAGTACTTC	CASSLNSGGPAYEQYF
-	-	TRBV6-5	TRBJ1-1	15	TGTGCCAGCAAGTTGGGGGGGGCTCCTAACACTGAAGCTTTCTTT	CASKLGGAPNTEAFF
-	few	TRBV18	TRBJ1-3	13	TGTGCCAGCTCACCACCGGACTCAAACACCATATATTTT	CASSPPDSNTIYF
-	-	TRBV5-1	TRBJ2-3	13	TGCGCCAGCAGCTTGGGGTACTCAGATACGCAGTATTTT	CASSLGYSDTQYF
-	-	TRBV5-4	TRBJ2-1	11	TGTGCCAGCAGCTTCTTAAATGAGCAGTTCTTC	CASSFLNEQFF
-	-	TRBV5-5	TRBJ1-5	16	TGTGCCAGCAGCTTGTCTCCTAGTAGGAGCAATCAGCCCCAGCATTTT	CASSLSPSRSNQPQHF
TRBD1	-	TRBV27	TRBJ2-3	16	TGTGCCAGCAGACTGGACAGGACCCTTAGCACAGATACGCAGTATTTT	CASRLDRTLSTDTQYF
-	-	TRBV6-5	TRBJ1-2	13	TGTGCCAGCAGCGCCTACGGGAACGGTGGCTACACCTTC	CASSAYGNGGYTF
TRBD1	once	TRBV7-8	TRBJ1-2	16	TGTGCCAGCAGCCGAGCGAGGACAGGGGGCAACTATGGCTACACCTTC	CASSRARTGGNYGYTF
-	-	TRBV28	TRBJ1-5	17	TGTGCCAGCAGTTTTCTTGATGGCTTGCGGGGTCGGCAGCCCCAGCATTTT	CASSFLDGLRGRQPQHF
-	-	TRBV11-1	TRBJ2-2	14	TGTGCCAGCAGCTTAGGGACTTTTACCGGGGAGCTGTTTTTT	CASSLGTFTGELFF
TRBD1	-	TRBV6-6	TRBJ1-2	16	TGTGCCAGCAGTTACTCGAGACAGGGGGCTTACTATGGCTACACCTTC	CASSYSRQGAYYGYTF
-	-	TRBV11-3	TRBJ1-1	15	TGTGCCAGCAGCTTAGGAGCGGGAAGGAGCGCTGAAGCTTTCTTT	CASSLGAGRSAEAFF
-	-	TRBV7-3	TRBJ1-2	16	TGTGCCAGCAGCTTAAGCTTACAGGGTTTGGCTTATGGCTACACCTTC	CASSLSLQGLAYGYTF
TRBD2	-	TRBV11-1	TRBJ2-7	14	TGTGCCAGCAGCTTAGAGCGGGGGACCTACGAGCAGTACTTC	CASSLERGTYEQYF
TRBD1	-	TRBV27	TRBJ1-1	15	TGTGCCAGCAGTTCCTGGACAGGGCGGAACACTGAAGCTTTCTTT	CASSSWTGRNTEAFF
-	once	TRBV28	TRBJ2-6	12	TGTGCCAGCTCCACTGGGGCCAACGTCCTGACTTTC	CASSTGANVLTF
-	-	TRBV19	TRBJ2-6	16	TGTGCCAGTAGGGACATCTCCGGCTCCGGGGCCAACGTCCTGACTTTC	CASRDISGSGANVLTF
-	-	TRBV2	TRBJ2-7	15	TGTGCCAGCAGTGAAGTGGACTACACCTACTACGAGCAGTACTTC	CASSEVDYTYYEQYF
TRBD2	-	TRBV2	TRBJ2-5	18	TGTGCCAGCAGTCGAAGGACAGCCGGACTAGCGGGGAGAGAGACCCAGTACTTC	CASSRRTAGLAGRETQYF
-	-	TRBV27	TRBJ2-7	14	TGTGCCAGCAGTTTAAAAGGCGGCTCCTACGAGCAGTACTTC	CASSLKGGSYEQYF
-	-	TRBV5-4	TRBJ1-3	16	TGTGCCAGCAGTGACCGGACAGCCTTCTCTGGAAACACCATATATTTT	CASSDRTAFSGNTIYF
-	-	TRBV14	TRBJ2-2	12	TGTGCCAGCAGCCGGAGGACCGGGGAGCTGTTTTTT	CASSRRTGELFF
-	-	TRBV7-6	TRBJ2-7	12	TGTGCCAGCAGCTTAGCTGGGGCCGAGCAGTACTTC	CASSLAGAEQYF
TRBD1	-	TRBV7-2	TRBJ2-7	15	TGTGCCAGCAGCTCTCCGGGACAGGGGGCTGGCGAGCAGTACTTC	CASSSPGQGAGEQYF
TRBD2	once	TRBV5-4	TRBJ2-1	16	TGTGCCAGCAGCTCGGGCGTTGCGGGGGGGCACAATGAGCAGTTCTTC	CASSSGVAGGHNEQFF
-	-	TRBV4-2	TRBJ1-5	17	TGTGCCAGCAGCCAGATACTCAGGGGCGATAGCAATCAGCCCCAGCATTTT	CASSQILRGDSNQPQHF
-	-	TRBV18	TRBJ2-1	14	TGTGCCAGCTCACCATTACTTGTATACAATGAGCAGTTCTTC	CASSPLLVYNEQFF
TRBD1	-	TRBV28	TRBJ2-5	16	TGTGCCAGCAGTCCGTGGACAGGGTATGGATCGGAGACCCAGTACTTC	CASSPWTGYGSETQYF
-	-	TRBV5-1	TRBJ2-3	14	TGCGCCAGCAGCCAGGAACCAGTTGCAGATACGCAGTATTTT	CASSQEPVADTQYF
-	-	TRBV19	TRBJ1-4	15	TGTGCCAGTATCCCGAGCGGGGGAGGTAATGAAAAACTGTTTTTT	CASIPSGGGNEKLFF
TRBD1	once	TRBV15	TRBJ2-1	19	TGTGCCACCAGCAGCCGGGACAGGGCTCGGACCCTTCTCCACAATGAGCAGTTCTTC	CATSSRDRARTLLHNEQFF
-	-	TRBV7-9	TRBJ1-2	12	TGTGCCAGCAGCTTAGGAGGCGAGGGCTACACCTTC	CASSLGGEGYTF
TRBD2	-	TRBV18	TRBJ2-7	15	TGTGCCAGCTCACCGGGACTAGCGGGGGCTTACGAGCAGTACTTC	CASSPGLAGAYEQYF
TRBD1	-	TRBV29-1	TRBJ2-5	14	TGCAGCGTTGAATTGACAGGGGTCCAAGAGACCCAGTACTTC	CSVELTGVQETQYF
-	-	TRBV4-2	TRBJ1-2	13	TGTGCCAGCAGCCAAGATACGGTTTATGGCTACACCTTC	CASSQDTVYGYTF
TRBD2	-	TRBV9	TRBJ2-5	15	TGTGCCAGCAGCGCTAGCGGGGGGTACCAAGAGACCCAGTACTTC	CASSASGGYQETQYF
TRBD1	-	TRBV10-3	TRBJ2-3	15	TGTGCCATCACGGACCGGGACAGGGCTACAGATACGCAGTATTTT	CAITDRDRATDTQYF
-	-	TRBV2	TRBJ1-5	15	TGTGCCAGCAGCTCCGGACAGCTTAGCAATCAGCCCCAGCATTTT	CASSSGQLSNQPQHF
-	-	TRBV5-1	TRBJ2-5	16	TGCGCCAGCAGCTTGGAGGACACCCACAATAGGGAGACCCAGTACTTC	CASSLEDTHNRETQYF
TRBD1	-	TRBV6-6	TRBJ1-1	14	TGTGCCAGCAGCAAGGGACAGGGGGCCTCTGAAGCTTTCTTT	CASSKGQGASEAFF
-	-	TRBV28	TRBJ1-2	17	TGTGCCAGCAGTTCCCCCCCTGGGGCAGGGGCCAACTATGGCTACACCTTC	CASSSPPGAGANYGYTF
-	-	TRBV28	TRBJ2-1	18	TGTGCCAGCAGGAATGAGGTTCTTGCTAGCGTTTACTACAATGAGCAGTTCTTC	CASRNEVLASVYYNEQFF